A selection of T cell receptor beta chains follows, all from one sample in a study of OX40 agonist ivuxolimab in advanced cancers. TCRdb keeps only in-frame clones here, not all; method: immunoSEQ multiplex PCR. The sample records 60,000 to 70,000 clones, roughly 80% being singletons. Sample: CD4+ or CD8+ T cells sorted from blood, taken in a trial of the OX40 agonist ivuxolimab. Receptor source: an adult with an advanced solid tumor such as melanoma, head and neck, liver or kidney cancer. CDR3s include the opening cysteine and the closing phenylalanine or tryptophan. A D gene is named only where the DNA matches it firmly. Part of the rows lack a size; the others show once, few, many or a class for expanded clones.

V: TRBV4-2
J: TRBJ2-7
D: .
size: .
CDR3: CASSFASYEQYF
DNA: TGTGCCAGCAGCTTCGCCTCCTACGAGCAGTACTTC

V: TRBV2
J: TRBJ1-2
D: TRBD1
size: .
CDR3: CASSAGAGTGRFNYGYTF
DNA: TGTGCCAGCAGTGCGGGGGCCGGGACAGGAAGATTTAACTATGGCTACACCTTC

V: TRBV19
J: TRBJ2-1
D: TRBD2
size: .
CDR3: CASSPPLLGRTNEQFF
DNA: TGTGCCAGTAGTCCTCCCCTCCTCGGGAGGACGAATGAGCAGTTCTTC

V: TRBV7-9
J: TRBJ1-6
D: .
size: .
CDR3: CASSLGGGMDNSPLHF
DNA: TGTGCCAGCAGCTTAGGTGGAGGGATGGATAATTCACCCCTCCACTTT

V: TRBV25-1
J: TRBJ2-7
D: TRBD2
size: .
CDR3: CASSVTGGVYEQYF
DNA: TGTGCCAGCAGTGTCACGGGGGGAGTTTACGAGCAGTACTTC

V: TRBV10-1
J: TRBJ1-1
D: .
size: .
CDR3: CASSPTGAEAFF
DNA: TGCGCCAGCAGTCCCACGGGGGCTGAAGCTTTCTTT

V: TRBV30
J: TRBJ1-3
D: .
size: .
CDR3: CAWSTGGGGNTIYF
DNA: TGTGCCTGGAGTACCGGGGGAGGAGGAAACACCATATATTTT

V: TRBV28
J: TRBJ1-2
D: .
size: .
CDR3: CASSSIGQSLAMGYTF
DNA: TGTGCCAGCAGTTCTATCGGACAGAGTCTAGCAATGGGCTACACCTTC

V: TRBV2
J: TRBJ2-1
D: TRBD2
size: .
CDR3: CASSVYGTSANEQFF
DNA: TGTGCCAGCAGTGTTTACGGGACTAGCGCCAATGAGCAGTTCTTC

V: TRBV19
J: TRBJ2-1
D: .
size: few
CDR3: CASSMGGYSSYNEQFF
DNA: TGTGCCAGTAGTATGGGCGGCTACAGCTCCTACAATGAGCAGTTCTTC

V: TRBV19
J: TRBJ1-2
D: .
size: few
CDR3: CASRYRNYGYTF
DNA: TGTGCCAGTAGGTACCGTAACTATGGCTACACCTTC

V: TRBV7-9
J: TRBJ2-3
D: .
size: .
CDR3: CASWWGGTDTQYF
DNA: TGTGCCAGCTGGTGGGGTGGCACAGATACGCAGTATTTT

V: TRBV7-9
J: TRBJ1-1
D: .
size: .
CDR3: CASSRLDSEAFF
DNA: TGTGCCAGCAGCCGCTTAGACTCTGAAGCTTTCTTT

V: TRBV28
J: TRBJ2-1
D: .
size: once
CDR3: CASSPINRDNEQFF
DNA: TGTGCCAGCAGTCCGATTAACAGGGACAATGAGCAGTTCTTC

V: TRBV19
J: TRBJ2-2
D: .
size: .
CDR3: CASSIRPDGTGELFF
DNA: TGTGCCAGTAGTATACGGCCCGACGGCACCGGGGAGCTGTTTTTT

V: TRBV28
J: TRBJ2-7
D: TRBD1
size: .
CDR3: CASSPRRDSSYEQYF
DNA: TGTGCCAGCAGTCCCCGCAGGGACAGTTCCTACGAGCAGTACTTC

V: TRBV15
J: TRBJ1-2
D: TRBD1
size: .
CDR3: CATSRVQGAHYGYTF
DNA: TGTGCCACCAGCAGAGTGCAGGGGGCTCACTATGGCTACACCTTC

V: TRBV2
J: TRBJ2-2
D: .
size: .
CDR3: CASRGTGMRELFF
DNA: TGTGCCAGCAGAGGGACTGGGATGAGGGAGCTGTTTTTT

V: TRBV10-1
J: TRBJ2-5
D: TRBD2
size: .
CDR3: CASSESAGVEETQYF
DNA: TGCGCCAGCAGTGAGTCGGCGGGAGTCGAAGAGACCCAGTACTTC

V: TRBV7-6
J: TRBJ1-6
D: .
size: .
CDR3: CASSLVVGSNSPLHF
DNA: TGTGCCAGCAGCTTGGTTGTAGGCAGTAATTCACCCCTCCACTTT

V: TRBV25-1
J: TRBJ2-2
D: .
size: .
CDR3: CASTSGVNTGELFF
DNA: TGTGCCAGCACTTCTGGGGTAAACACCGGGGAGCTGTTTTTT

V: TRBV30
J: TRBJ2-1
D: TRBD2
size: .
CDR3: CAWIRTSGLTTYNEQFF
DNA: TGTGCCTGGATTCGGACTAGCGGGCTCACAACCTACAATGAGCAGTTCTTC

V: TRBV19
J: TRBJ1-5
D: TRBD1
size: once
CDR3: CASINQGGLSNQPQHF
DNA: TGTGCCAGTATTAACCAAGGGGGCCTTAGCAATCAGCCCCAGCATTTT

V: TRBV15
J: TRBJ1-5
D: TRBD1
size: few
CDR3: CATSRQTGVGQPQHF
DNA: TGTGCCACCAGCAGACAAACAGGGGTCGGGCAGCCCCAGCATTTT

V: TRBV19
J: TRBJ2-6
D: .
size: once
CDR3: CASSATDSGANVLTF
DNA: TGTGCCAGTAGTGCGACAGACTCTGGGGCCAACGTCCTGACTTTC

V: TRBV7-9
J: TRBJ1-1
D: TRBD1
size: .
CDR3: CASSRTGVNTEAFF
DNA: TGTGCCAGCAGCCGTACAGGGGTGAACACTGAAGCTTTCTTT

V: TRBV10-3
J: TRBJ2-3
D: .
size: .
CDR3: CAISESTGSTDTQYF
DNA: TGTGCCATCAGTGAGTCGACCGGGAGCACAGATACGCAGTATTTT

V: TRBV5-6
J: TRBJ2-6
D: .
size: .
CDR3: CASSLISSGANVLTF
DNA: TGTGCCAGCAGCCTCATATCCTCTGGGGCCAACGTCCTGACTTTC